These T cell receptor beta chains were read from a single sample in a study of control samples from healthy donors and cancer patients. The repertoire was sequenced with immunoSEQ multiplex PCR; TCRdb's copy has only in-frame clones and lacks some. The table includes about 170,000 clones, 91% detected once. The source material was blood. These receptors were taken from a woman in her thirties in good health. The CDR3 runs from the conserved cysteine through the conserved F or W. Fields, in order: clone size, J gene, V gene, D gene, CDR3 DNA, CDR3 protein. D genes are given only for firm matches. Clone size is shown for a subset of rows, as once, few, many or a class of expanded clone.

few TRBJ2-5 TRBV2 NA TGTGCCAGCGGCCGGGACACGCGAGTCCAAGAGACCCAGTACTTC CASGRDTRVQETQYF
NA TRBJ2-4 TRBV27 TRBD1 TGTGCCAGCAGTTTAAAAGGACAGGGGAGAAACATTCAGTACTTC CASSLKGQGRNIQYF
NA TRBJ2-1 TRBV2 TRBD2 TGTGCCAGCAGGGGGGTAGCGGGACTTTACAATGAGCAGTTCTTC CASRGVAGLYNEQFF
NA TRBJ1-1 TRBV28 TRBD1 TGTGCCAGCAGACCGGAGACAGGGTGGTTGAACACTGAAGCTTTCTTT CASRPETGWLNTEAFF
NA TRBJ1-2 TRBV28 TRBD1 TGTGCCAGCAGTCCGGGACAGGGCTATAACTATGGCTACACCTTC CASSPGQGYNYGYTF
NA TRBJ2-7 TRBV19 TRBD1 TGTGCCAGTAGAAAGACAGGGGGCTACGAGCAGTACTTC CASRKTGGYEQYF
NA TRBJ2-3 TRBV6-2/TRBV6-3 NA TGTGCCAGCAGTTACTCGGGGGCCACAGATACGCAGTATTTT CASSYSGATDTQYF
NA TRBJ2-5 TRBV6-1 TRBD2 TGTGCCAGCAGTGAGGGGACTAGCGGGGGGGCCGGAGAGACCCAGTACTTC CASSEGTSGGAGETQYF
NA TRBJ2-7 TRBV5-1 TRBD1 TGCGCCAGCACTACCGGACAGGCTTCCTACGAGCAGTACTTC CASTTGQASYEQYF
NA TRBJ1-2 TRBV12-3/TRBV12-4 NA TGTGCCAGCAGGGAGACTTATGGCTACACCTTC CASRETYGYTF
NA TRBJ1-2 TRBV11-2 NA TGTGCCAGCAGCTTAGTTGGGTGGGACTATGGCTACACCTTC CASSLVGWDYGYTF
once TRBJ2-3 TRBV11-3 TRBD2 TGTGCCAGCAGCGTAGGGACTAGCGGAGGGGGCACAGATACGCAGTATTTT CASSVGTSGGGTDTQYF
once TRBJ1-5 TRBV7-9 NA TGTGCCAGCAGCTTACAGAACAATCAGCCCCAGCATTTT CASSLQNNQPQHF
NA TRBJ1-4 TRBV5-6 NA TGTGCCAGCAGCTCCCGGGGGGAACCTGCAACTAATGAAAAACTGTTTTTT CASSSRGEPATNEKLFF
NA TRBJ2-3 TRBV18 TRBD2 TGTGCCAGCTCCCGACTAGCGGGAGGTGGAGATACGCAGTATTTT CASSRLAGGGDTQYF
once TRBJ2-7 TRBV7-8 NA TGTGCCAGCAGCCACCGGGACGGAACCTCCTACGAGCAGTACTTC CASSHRDGTSYEQYF
once TRBJ2-1 TRBV5-1 TRBD2 TGCGCCAGCAGCCCGCGGGGGAGCTCCTACAATGAGCAGTTCTTC CASSPRGSSYNEQFF
NA TRBJ2-1 TRBV15 TRBD2 TGTGCCACCAGCAGGGCTAGCGGGAGGTTGGATGAGCAGTTCTTC CATSRASGRLDEQFF
NA TRBJ2-7 TRBV6-4 NA TGTGCCAGCAGTGAAGCGGACCTTGTGTGTCACTACGAGCAGTACTTC CASSEADLVCHYEQYF
NA TRBJ1-5 TRBV7-9 NA TGTGCCAGCAGCCTGACAGATCAGCCCCAGCATTTT CASSLTDQPQHF
NA TRBJ1-1 TRBV5-1 NA TGCGCCAGCAGCTGGGCAGCGCAGAACACTGAAGCTTTCTTT CASSWAAQNTEAFF
NA TRBJ2-4 TRBV15 NA TGTGCCACCAGCAGAGACGGGGGAGTACAAAACATTCAGTACTTC CATSRDGGVQNIQYF
NA TRBJ2-1 TRBV27 NA TGTGCCAGCAGTTTATCGGTCTACAATGAGCAGTTCTTC CASSLSVYNEQFF
NA TRBJ2-3 TRBV12-3/TRBV12-4 NA TGTGCCAGCAGGGTGGGGGATACGCAGTATTTT CASRVGDTQYF
NA TRBJ1-6 TRBV9 TRBD1 TGTGCCAGCAGCGTAGAGGGAGGGGGCGCCTATAATTCACCCCTCCACTTT CASSVEGGGAYNSPLHF
NA TRBJ2-2 TRBV11-2 NA TGTGCCAGCAGGCCGGGAGTGGGGAACACCGGGGAGCTGTTTTTT CASRPGVGNTGELFF
NA TRBJ2-5 TRBV6-1 TRBD1 TGTGCCAGCAGTGAAGGAGGGGGCGGGGAGACCCAGTACTTC CASSEGGGGETQYF
NA TRBJ1-2 TRBV5-1 TRBD1 TGCGCCAGCTCCACAGGGGGCGGGTATGGCTACACCTTC CASSTGGGYGYTF
NA TRBJ1-4 TRBV4-2 TRBD1 TGTGCCAGCAGCCAAGATTTAGGACAGGCAAATGAAAAACTGTTTTTT CASSQDLGQANEKLFF
once TRBJ1-5 TRBV27 TRBD1 TGTGCCAGCAGTTTGACAGGGTATAGCAATCAGCCCCAGCATTTT CASSLTGYSNQPQHF
NA TRBJ1-5 TRBV7-8 NA TGTGCCAGCAGCTTAGGGGCGGGGGGGAGCAATCAGCCCCAGCATTTT CASSLGAGGSNQPQHF
NA TRBJ2-5 TRBV28 NA TGTGCCAGCAGTCCTAGAGGAGTGCCCCAAGAGACCCAGTACTTC CASSPRGVPQETQYF
NA TRBJ2-3 TRBV3-1/TRBV3-2 TRBD2 TGTGCCAGCAGTTTCTCTAGCGGGAGGGGGAAAGATACGCAGTATTTT CASSFSSGRGKDTQYF
NA TRBJ2-3 TRBV6-5 TRBD1 TGTGCCAGCAGTTCCCCCGGGACAGGGACAGATACGCAGTATTTT CASSSPGTGTDTQYF
NA TRBJ2-3 TRBV7-3 TRBD2 TGTGCCAGCAGCCTCCTAGCGGGAGTCACAGATACGCAGTATTTT CASSLLAGVTDTQYF
NA TRBJ2-7 TRBV4-1 TRBD1 TGCGCCAGCAGCCAAGTAGGGGCAGGGGGCAGCCACGAGCAGTACTTC CASSQVGAGGSHEQYF
NA TRBJ1-5 TRBV10-3 NA TGTGCCATCAGGACGGGCAATCAGCCCCAGCATTTT CAIRTGNQPQHF
NA TRBJ1-2 TRBV24-1 TRBD1 TGTGCCACCAGTGATCCGACAGGGGATAACTATGGCTACACCTTC CATSDPTGDNYGYTF
NA TRBJ1-2 TRBV20-1 NA TGCAGTGCTAGTGAGGGGTCTAACTATGGCTACACCTTC CSASEGSNYGYTF
NA TRBJ1-6 TRBV10-3 NA TGTGCCATCAGTGAGTCGGCAGGGGATTCACCCCTCCACTTT CAISESAGDSPLHF
few TRBJ2-3 TRBV6-4 TRBD2 TGTGCCAGCAGTGGGACTAGCGGGGCAGATACGCAGTATTTT CASSGTSGADTQYF
NA TRBJ2-1 TRBV9 TRBD2 TGTGCCAGCAGGCCGGGACTAGCGGGGGCTAGCTCCTACAATGAGCAGTTCTTC CASRPGLAGASSYNEQFF
NA TRBJ2-7 TRBV19 NA TGTGCCAGTAGTAGCCGGTACGAGCAGTACTTC CASSSRYEQYF
NA TRBJ2-2 TRBV6-4 NA TGTGCCAGCAGGGGGACGTGGGGGACCGGGGAGCTGTTTTTT CASRGTWGTGELFF
NA TRBJ2-6 TRBV6-4 NA TGTGCCAGCAGTGACTCGGGGGCTGGGGCCAACGTCCTGACTTTC CASSDSGAGANVLTF
NA TRBJ1-1 TRBV19 NA TGTGCCAGTAGTTCCCTAGCGGGGGATGGCACTGAAGCTTTCTTT CASSSLAGDGTEAFF
NA TRBJ2-3 TRBV6-6 TRBD2 TGTGCCAGCAGTTCAGTAACTAGCGGGAGTACAGATACGCAGTATTTT CASSSVTSGSTDTQYF
NA TRBJ2-1 TRBV4-2 TRBD2 TGTGCCAGCAGCCAGCGACTAGCGACCTACAATGAGCAGTTCTTC CASSQRLATYNEQFF